Following are 20 T cell receptor beta chains from one sample sequenced in a study of blood T cell repertoires in COVID-19. Generated by immunoSEQ multiplex PCR, the TCRdb table keeps only in-frame clones and is missing some. The table includes 30,000 to 45,000 clones, 91% detected once. The sample consisted of peripheral blood. Receptor source: a man aged 45-65 years with active COVID-19.

V gene TRBV4-2 combines with J gene TRBJ2-7, with 7 bases lining up with TRBD2. V gave up 1 base and J gave up 2 bases; unmatched junction bases: 2. This CDR3 has 14 residues. Germline CDR1 reads LGHNA; CDR2 reads YNFKEQ. In DNA form, the CDR3 reads TGTGCCAGCAGCCAAGTCGGGGGGACCTACGAGCAGTACTTC. It specifies CASSQVGGTYEQYF.

CDR3 residues: CASSLSRVNTGELFF. DNA of the CDR3: TGTGCCAGCAGCTTGTCGAGGGTTAACACCGGGGAGCTGTTTTTT. This sequence joins TRBV5-4 and TRBJ2-2; possible D gene TRBD2, 5 bases. The ends were cut back, 1 base at V and 2 bases at J, with 9 bases in the middle. This CDR3 comprises 15 residues. Germline CDR1 SGHNT, CDR2 YYREEE (reference sequence).

V gene TRBV18 combines with J gene TRBJ2-1, with a weak D call TRBD2 (5 bases). Trimming stripped 3 bases from V and 6 bases from J, with 12 bases between. There are 14 residues in the CDR3. CDR1 is KGHSH and CDR2 is LQKENI in the germline V gene. The CDR3 nucleotides read TGTGCCAGCTCACCGGGAGCAGAGGTCAATGAGCAGTTCTTC. Its protein product is CASSPGAEVNEQFF.

V usage is TRBV2 and J usage is TRBJ1-3; D unclear. The CDR3 contains 15 residues. The germline V gene encodes CDR1 SNHLY and CDR2 FYNNEI. With 5 bases removed from V and 0 bases from J, the gap between germline ends came to 11 bases. CDR3 DNA: TGTGCCAGCAGTTCGGGATCCCTCTCTGGAAACACCATATATTTT. Its protein is CASSSGSLSGNTIYF. The whole variable domain, remainder taken from reference TRBV2 and TRBJ1-3, is EPEVTQTPSHQVTQMGQEVILRCVPISNHLYFYWYRQILGQKVEFLVSFYNNEISEKSEIFDDQFSVERPDGSNFTLKIRSTKLEDSAMYFCASSSGSLSGNTIYFGEGSWLTVV.

V and J are TRBV5-1 and TRBJ1-5, with 9 bases fitting TRBD1. The CDR3 spans 18 residues. Trimming took 4 bases from V and 2 from J; bases not matched to a gene: 13. Germline CDR1 and CDR2: SGHRS and YFSETQ. CDR3: CASSPGTLTGGGNQPQHF. Written as DNA, the CDR3 is TGCGCCAGCAGCCCGGGGACCCTAACAGGGGGCGGCAATCAGCCCCAGCATTTT.

The V and J genes are TRBV27 and TRBJ1-2; TRBD1 agrees at 7 bases. The CDR3 is 15 residues long. Trimming took 5 bases from V and 8 from J; bases not matched to a gene: 14. CDR1 and CDR2 from the germline V gene are MNHEY and SMNVEV (reference sequence). The CDR3 is CASSGHGQVRGGYTF. The CDR3 DNA reads as TGTGCCAGCAGTGGACATGGACAGGTCAGGGGGGGCTACACCTTC.

This sequence joins TRBV6-8 and TRBJ2-7; the D is unclear. V lost 0 bases and J lost 4, with 13 bases in between. This CDR3 contains 15 residues. Germline V CDR1 and CDR2: MNHGY, SAAAGT. CDR3 sequence: CASSYSGFSGYEQYF. The CDR3, as DNA: TGTGCCAGCAGTTACTCCGGGTTCTCGGGTTACGAGCAGTACTTC.

The chain couples TRBV4-3 to TRBJ2-3; TRBD2 matches at 8 bases. The CDR3 is made up of 16 amino acids. The germline CDR1 and CDR2 sequences are LGHNA and YSLEER. The junction had 5 bases not matched to a gene; V was cut back by 1 base and J by 2 bases. The CDR3 loop is CASSQGAGGITDTQYF. The CDR3 nucleotides read TGCGCCAGCAGCCAAGGGGCGGGGGGTATCACAGATACGCAGTATTTT.

Regarding this clone: The junction and the germline gene differ at one end; a read error may be behind it. The chain combines TRBV7-7 with TRBJ2-5; 10 bases align to TRBD2. Per germline, CDR1 SSHAT and CDR2 FNYEAQ (reference sequence). CDR3 size: 17 residues. Here the CDR3 DNA reads TGTGCTAGCAGCTTAGGCAGATCTAGCGGGAGTGGCGAGACCCAGTACTTC. Amino acid sequence: CASSLGRSSGSGETQYF.

The chain combines TRBV5-1 with TRBJ2-5, with D unclear. The CDR3 has 12 residues. Germline loops: CDR1 SGHRS, CDR2 YFSETQ. V lost 4 bases and J lost 0, with 4 bases in between. For the CDR3, the DNA is TGCGCCAGCAGCCTAGACCAAGAGACCCAGTACTTC. Its protein is CASSLDQETQYF.

This clone was detected a few times. J is TRBJ2-7 and V is TRBV2; 8 nucleotides match TRBD1. The J segment lost 4 bases and the V segment lost 6 bases, leaving 8 bases of the junction unmatched. The CDR3 length is 14 residues. The V gene's germline CDR1 is SNHLY and CDR2 FYNNEI. As DNA, the CDR3 is TGTGCCAGCAGCGCGACAGGGGATTTTTACGAGCAGTACTTC. It encodes CASSATGDFYEQYF.

This chain links TRBV4-1 with TRBJ1-5; D gene ambiguous. Trimming left V 1 base short and J 9 bases short, with 10 bases between. The CDR3 is 13 amino acids. CDR1 is MGHRA, CDR2 YSYEKL, per germline. The CDR3 region is CASSQAVEGPQHF. The CDR3 DNA is TGCGCCAGCAGCCAAGCGGTGGAGGGGCCCCAGCATTTT.

The V gene is TRBV9, the J gene TRBJ2-1; D call uncertain. The V end lost 2 bases, the J end lost 4 bases, and 13 bases lay between the germline ends. CDR1 is SGDLS and CDR2 is YYNGEE in the germline V gene. CDR3 length equals 15 residues. The CDR3: CASSVLPELYNEQFF. DNA for the CDR3: TGTGCCAGCAGCGTCCTTCCTGAACTTTACAATGAGCAGTTCTTC.

The chain has TRBV3-1 (or the pseudogene TRBV3-2) and TRBJ2-1, with TRBD2 matching 7 bases. V was pared by 1 base and J by 2 bases, with 8 bases of the junction left unmatched. CDR1 is LGHDT, CDR2 YNNKEL, per germline (reference sequence). The CDR3 extends over 17 amino acids. CDR3 in DNA: TGTGCCAGCAGCCAAGCTACCCGGGGACTACCCTACAATGAGCAGTTCTTC. It specifies CASSQATRGLPYNEQFF.

In this sample, this clone turned up once. This chain links TRBV18 with TRBJ2-3, with TRBD2 matching over 9 bases. The CDR3 totals 19 residues. Trimming cost V 0 bases and J 2 bases; bases outside gene matches: 12. Germline CDR1 is KGHSH and CDR2 is LQKENI. The CDR3 loop is CASSPPLELAGLLTDTQYF. The CDR3 DNA reads as TGTGCCAGCTCACCACCTCTCGAGCTAGCGGGGTTACTCACAGATACGCAGTATTTT.

The chain is built from TRBV18 and TRBJ1-2; weak D call: TRBD1 (6 bases). The germline gives CDR1 KGHSH, CDR2 LQKENI. The length of the CDR3 is 14 residues. The ends were cut back, 6 bases at V and 2 bases at J, with 13 bases in the middle. The chain's CDR3 is CASSQQGTNYGYTF. The CDR3 DNA reads as TGTGCCAGCTCTCAACAGGGAACCAACTATGGCTACACCTTC.

The chain carries TRBV6-5 and TRBJ1-3; D call uncertain. CDR1 and CDR2 from the germline V gene are MNHEY and SVGAGI. The CDR3 covers 15 residues. V lost 5 bases to trimming and J lost 0 bases, with 11 bases between them. The CDR3, as DNA: TGTGCCAGCAGTCTTAGGGAGAGCTCTGGAAACACCATATATTTT. It specifies CASSLRESSGNTIYF.

The rearrangement links TRBV27 to TRBJ1-6; 10 positions match TRBD1. Germline V gene data show CDR1 as MNHEY and CDR2 as SMNVEV (reference sequence). The V segment lost 9 bases and the J segment 0 bases; nucleotides outside the gene matches: 8. The CDR3 loop spans 17 amino acids. The CDR3 DNA follows: TGTGCCAGTAGGACAGGGGGTGCCAGCTCCTATAATTCACCCCTCCACTTT. It codes for CASRTGGASSYNSPLHF.

The V call is TRBV6-5, the J call TRBJ2-1; tentatively, D is TRBD2 (6 bases). CDR3 size: 13 residues. Germline V CDR1 and CDR2: MNHEY, SVGAGI. V gave up 7 bases and J gave up 10 bases, with 17 bases separating them. DNA of the CDR3: TGTGCCAGCAATGGGGCCCCGGAGGGGGAGCAGTTCTTC. As protein: CASNGAPEGEQFF.

J is TRBJ1-4 and V is TRBV5-1, with 7 bases matching TRBD1. Losses at the gene ends were 3 bases for V and 6 bases for J; bases not matched to a gene: 5. CDR1 and CDR2 from the germline V gene are SGHRS and YFSETQ. This CDR3 spans 14 amino acids. CDR3 sequence (DNA): TGCGCCAGCAGCTCCGACAGGGAGGATGAAAAACTGTTTTTT. As protein: CASSSDREDEKLFF.